This is a list of T cell receptor beta chains from one sample in a study of T cell responses to AZD1222 COVID-19 vaccine. The table came from immunoSEQ multiplex PCR; TCRdb's copy has only in-frame clones and leaves some out. The data contain around 91,000 clones, about 88% of them singletons. The specimen was peripheral blood, collected on day 0 of AZD1222 vaccination. These receptors came from an adult in good health. The CDR3 runs from the conserved cysteine through the conserved F or W. D genes are given only for firm matches. Only some rows state a clone size, as once, few, many or a class for expanded clones.

abundance	v_gene	d_gene	j_gene	CDR3nt	CDR3aa
NA	TRBV18	TRBD1	TRBJ1-6	TGTGCCAGCTCATCAAACTCAGGGGGCTGGAATTCACCCCTCCACTTT	CASSSNSGGWNSPLHF
NA	TRBV7-2	NA	TRBJ1-6	TGTGCCAGCAGCTTAAGAGACACTAATTCACCCCTCCACTTT	CASSLRDTNSPLHF
once	TRBV11-3	NA	TRBJ2-3	TGTGCCAGCAGCTTGGGGGCAGATACGCAGTATTTT	CASSLGADTQYF
once	TRBV9	NA	TRBJ2-3	TGTGCCAGCAGCGTAGTGTCCGGGACGGATACGCAGTATTTT	CASSVVSGTDTQYF
NA	TRBV27	NA	TRBJ1-1	TGTGCCAGCAGTCTGACAACAAAGAACACTGAAGCTTTCTTT	CASSLTTKNTEAFF
NA	TRBV23-1	NA	TRBJ1-5	TGCGCCAGCAGTCAATCTAGCAAGGCAGAGCCCCAGCATTTT	CASSQSSKAEPQHF
NA	TRBV27	NA	TRBJ1-4	TGTGCCAGCAGTCCCCGGGCAGGGAATGAAAAACTGTTTTTT	CASSPRAGNEKLFF
NA	TRBV9	NA	TRBJ1-1	TGTGCCAGCAGCGTAGGGCAGTCGAACACTGAAGCTTTCTTT	CASSVGQSNTEAFF
NA	TRBV7-2	TRBD1	TRBJ1-1	TGTGCCAGCAGCAGTGGGCGGGACAGGGGAACTGAAGCTTTCTTT	CASSSGRDRGTEAFF
NA	TRBV28	NA	TRBJ1-3	TGTGCCAGCAGTTGGAGGGGAACCGGAAACACCATATATTTT	CASSWRGTGNTIYF
few	TRBV5-4	NA	TRBJ2-3	TGTGCCAGCAGCTCGGGGGCTAGGGGTGCCGATACGCAGTATTTT	CASSSGARGADTQYF
NA	TRBV4-1	TRBD1	TRBJ1-4	TGCGCCAGCAGCCCTATCGGGACAGGGTCCCCTGAAAAACTGTTTTTT	CASSPIGTGSPEKLFF
NA	TRBV6-5	NA	TRBJ1-3	TGTGCCAGCAGTTCCTTCATCAGCTCTGGAAACACCATATATTTT	CASSSFISSGNTIYF
NA	TRBV19	NA	TRBJ1-1	TGTGCCAGTATCGAAGGGGGGGTTCGGGGCACTGAAGCTTTCTTT	CASIEGGVRGTEAFF
NA	TRBV4-1	NA	TRBJ1-5	TGCGCCAGCTCCGGTGATGTCGGTAGCAATCAGCCCCAGCATTTT	CASSGDVGSNQPQHF
NA	TRBV6-5	TRBD1	TRBJ1-6	TGTGCCAGCAGTTACGGTGGACAGGGCTGGAATTCACCCCTCCACTTT	CASSYGGQGWNSPLHF
NA	TRBV7-3	NA	TRBJ2-7	TGTGCCAGCAGCCTAACCGGGACTCCTCCAATCGAGCAGTACTTC	CASSLTGTPPIEQYF
NA	TRBV6-2/TRBV6-3	TRBD2	TRBJ2-7	TGTGCCAGCAGTTACGGACTAGCGGCCTACGAGCAGTACTTC	CASSYGLAAYEQYF
NA	TRBV6-2/TRBV6-3	NA	TRBJ1-6	TGTGCCAGCAGTTCCCCCGGCCCACGTTCACCCCTCCACTTT	CASSSPGPRSPLHF
NA	TRBV4-3	NA	TRBJ1-1	TGCGCCAGCAGCCAAGTAAGGGGGAACACTGAAGCTTTCTTT	CASSQVRGNTEAFF
few	TRBV4-1	NA	TRBJ1-6	TGCGCCAGCAGCCAAGATCCCCCCGGCAGGAAAAATTCACCCCTCCACTTT	CASSQDPPGRKNSPLHF
NA	TRBV7-8	NA	TRBJ1-5	TGTGCCAGCAGGGAGCTAGGGTCAAGTCAGCCCCAGCATTTT	CASRELGSSQPQHF
NA	TRBV4-2	TRBD1	TRBJ1-4	TGTGCCAGCAGCCAGCCGCAGGGGGTTGGTGAAAAACTGTTTTTT	CASSQPQGVGEKLFF
few	TRBV6-6	NA	TRBJ2-7	TGTGCCAGCAGTTCCCAACATGCCTACGAGCAGTACTTC	CASSSQHAYEQYF
NA	TRBV23-1	TRBD2	TRBJ2-1	TGCGCCAGCAGTCAATCCGGGACTAGCGCTATCTCCTACAATGAGCAGTTCTTC	CASSQSGTSAISYNEQFF
NA	TRBV28	NA	TRBJ1-5	TGTGCCAGCAATACAGGGAATCAGCCCCAGCATTTT	CASNTGNQPQHF
NA	TRBV10-1	NA	TRBJ1-4	TGCGCCAGCAGTGAGGGGGACACCGTTGAAAAACTGTTTTTT	CASSEGDTVEKLFF
few	TRBV6-4	TRBD2	TRBJ2-3	TGTGCCAGCAGTGTCACTAGCGGGATAGCAGATACGCAGTATTTT	CASSVTSGIADTQYF